The 13 T cell receptor beta chains below all came from one sample that was sequenced in a study of neurological immune-mediated disorders. One entry per CDR3 protein, called by TCRdb with MiXCR from the 5' RACE reads. Of some 83,000 distinct CDR3 sequences listed, 2.5% to 3% are singletons. The specimen was PBMCs. The receptors originated from a woman aged 25 to 39 with multiple sclerosis.

This clonotype was recorded at least ten times. V and J are TRBV7-8 and TRBJ2-1; D gene uncertain. Trimming pared 1 base from V and 6 bases from J, leaving 7 bases between. Germline CDR1 reads SGHVS; CDR2 reads FQNEAQ. The CDR3 runs 13 residues. CDR3 residues: CASSLGSSNEQFF. DNA for the CDR3: TGTGCCAGCAGCTTAGGTAGCAGCAATGAGCAGTTCTTC.

The table lists this clonotype with many counts. The V and J genes are TRBV20-1 and TRBJ2-1; TRBD2 matches at 8 bases. After removal of 4 bases from V and 6 bases from J, the junction contained 8 bases not matched to a gene. Germline-derived CDR1 and CDR2 are DFQATT and SNEGSKA (reference sequence). The CDR3 covers 14 residues. For the CDR3, the DNA is TGCAGTGCTAAGGACGGACTAGCAGGCAATGAGCAGTTCTTC. Protein sequence: CSAKDGLAGNEQFF.

The table lists this clonotype with many counts. This chain connects TRBV20-1 to TRBJ2-1; TRBD1 matches at 7 bases. Germline CDR1 is DFQATT and CDR2 is SNEGSKA (reference sequence). This CDR3 contains 12 residues. Trimming took 2 bases from V and 10 from J; bases not matched to a gene: 5. DNA of the CDR3: TGCAGTGCTAGACAACAGGGGAAGGAGCAGTTCTTC. Its translation: CSARQQGKEQFF.

This clonotype was detected many times. J is TRBJ2-1 and V is TRBV7-2; D unresolved. CDR3 length: 15 residues. Germline V gene lookup returns CDR1 SGHTA and CDR2 FQGNSA. With 1 base removed from V and 0 bases from J, the gap between germline ends came to 7 bases. CDR3 protein: CASSLDVGSYNEQFF. The DNA for the CDR3 is TGTGCCAGCAGCTTAGATGTCGGCTCCTACAATGAGCAGTTCTTC.

This clonotype was picked up many times. V is TRBV10-3 and J is TRBJ2-6; D is unclear. With 10 bases removed from V and 4 bases from J, the gap between germline ends came to 17 bases. CDR1 and CDR2 from the germline V gene are ENHRY and SYGVKD. The length of the CDR3 is 15 residues. CDR3 loop: CATQREVAGANVLTF. CDR3 coding DNA: TGTGCCACACAGAGAGAGGTTGCCGGGGCCAACGTCCTGACTTTC.

This clonotype showed up many times. J is TRBJ2-5 and V is TRBV12-3 or TRBV12-4, with no clear D. The CDR3 has 15 residues. V gave up 6 bases and J gave up 3 bases, with 17 bases separating them. CDR3 protein: CASRARSKEEETQYF. In nucleotides, the CDR3 is TGTGCCAGCAGAGCGCGATCGAAAGAAGAAGAGACCCAGTACTTC.

This clonotype was detected many times. The rearrangement uses TRBV7-2 and TRBJ2-1, with TRBD2 matching over 13 bases. The CDR3 has 16 residues. Germline loops: CDR1 SGHTA, CDR2 FQGNSA. With V trimmed by 1 base and J by 7 bases, 4 bases remained unmatched. In nucleotides, the CDR3 is TGTGCCAGCAGCTTAGGCCAACTAGCGGGAGGGAATGAGCAGTTCTTC. Its protein product is CASSLGQLAGGNEQFF.

Ten or more counts support this clonotype. The chain links TRBV5-1 to TRBJ2-1, with D uncertain. V was clipped by 2 bases and J by 8 bases, with 11 bases between them. The germline CDR1 and CDR2 sequences are SGHRS and YFSETQ. The CDR3 is 13 residues long. The CDR3 nucleotides read TGCGCCAGCAGCTTCGCCTTCGTAGATGAGCAGTTCTTC. It yields the protein CASSFAFVDEQFF.

This clonotype has at least ten counts. CDR3 bases: TGTGCCAGCAGCCAGGACTCCAGTATTCCTAATTCACCCCTCCACTTT. It translates to CASSQDSSIPNSPLHF. The chain has TRBV7-2 and TRBJ1-6; D ambiguous. V lost 5 bases to trimming and J lost 6 bases, with 17 bases between them. The germline gives CDR1 SGHTA, CDR2 FQGNSA. The CDR3 runs 16 residues.

This clonotype was seen many times. V and J are TRBV7-2 and TRBJ2-7; perhaps D is TRBD1 or TRBD2 (5 bases each). The CDR3 is 16 amino acids. Germline V gene data show CDR1 as SGHTA and CDR2 as FQGNSA. V gave up 5 bases and J gave up 1 base, with 18 bases separating them. CDR3 DNA: TGTGCCAGCAGCACCCAGCCGGGACGGATATCCTACGAGCAGTACTTC. This gives the protein CASSTQPGRISYEQYF. Variable domain in full (rest from reference TRBV7-2 and TRBJ2-7): GAGVSQSPSNKVTEKGKDVELRCDPISGHTALYWYRQSLGQGLEFLIYFQGNSAPDKSGLPSDRFSAERTGGSVSTLTIQRTQQEDSAVYLCASSTQPGRISYEQYFGPGTRLTVT.

To note about this clonotype: A read error may explain this, as a much larger clone is one base away. A read error is likely, as this CDR3 ends without the conserved phenylalanine or tryptophan. V usage is TRBV27 and J usage is TRBJ2-7; D not certain. The CDR3 is made up of 13 amino acids. Germline CDR1 and CDR2: MNHEY and SMNVEV (reference sequence). The V and J ends lost 4 bases and 2 bases respectively, with 9 bases between them. The CDR3 loop is CASSYAGTYEQYC. The CDR3 region has the DNA TGTGCCAGCAGTTACGCCGGAACCTACGAGCAGTACTGC.

This clonotype has ten or more counts. The chain couples TRBV12-3 or TRBV12-4 to TRBJ1-4, with TRBD1 matching over 7 bases. This CDR3 is 14 amino acids long. With 3 bases clipped from V and 7 bases from J, the junction kept 5 bases outside the gene matches. Here the CDR3 DNA reads TGTGCCAGCAGTTTCCGGGACAGCGGTGAAAAACTGTTTTTT. Protein: CASSFRDSGEKLFF.

At least ten counts were recorded for this clonotype. The genes are TRBV5-1 and TRBJ2-1; 10 nucleotides agree with TRBD1. V trimming: 1 base; J trimming: 6 bases; junction bases outside the gene matches: 10. The CDR3 spans 17 residues. CDR1 SGHRS and CDR2 YFSETQ come from the germline V gene. The CDR3 nucleotides read TGCGCCAGCAGCTTGAGGGGGGACAGGGGAGGACCCAATGAGCAGTTCTTC. Translation gives CASSLRGDRGGPNEQFF.